These 9 T cell receptor beta chains share one sample of origin, sequenced in a study of shared clonotypes between healthy human individuals. Positively selected for CCR7, the CD45RO-negative cells used as naive CD8 cells excluded terminally differentiated effector memory CD45RA+ cells. TCRdb's table, derived via immunoSEQ multiplex PCR, lists solely in-frame clones and lacks some. Among approximately 1.9 million clones listed, over 85% were seen once. Source material: naive CD8+ T cells from PBMCs. The origin of the receptors is a man between 18 and 35 years old in good health. Some clones in this sample may be carry-over from other donors' samples.

This clone was recorded a few times. The same CDR3 arises from other DNA sequences in this sample as well. The rearrangement joins TRBV11-2 to TRBJ2-7; no clear D gene. The germline V gene has CDR1 SGHAT and CDR2 FQNNGV. There are 13 residues in the CDR3. V lost 1 base and J 2 bases, leaving 6 bases between the germline ends. DNA of the CDR3: TGTGCCAGCAGCTTAGGCAGAACCTACGAGCAGTACTTC. The encoded protein is CASSLGRTYEQYF.

This sequence joins TRBV4-2 and TRBJ2-1, with TRBD2 matching over 9 bases. CDR1 is LGHNA, CDR2 YNFKEQ, per germline. V shed 1 base, J shed 1 base, and the junction held 5 bases outside the gene matches. The CDR3 has 17 residues. The CDR3 coding sequence is TGTGCCAGCAGCCAAGGAACGACTAGCGGATCCTACAATGAGCAGTTCTTC. Amino acids: CASSQGTTSGSYNEQFF.

The gene calls are TRBV7-2 and TRBJ2-7; 9 positions agree with TRBD2. V was clipped by 5 bases and J by 12 bases; unmatched bases: 17. The germline CDR1 and CDR2 sequences are SGHTA and FQGNSA. The CDR3 is 15 amino acids. As DNA, the CDR3 is TGTGCCAGCAGCCCGCCGGTAGCGGGGGCCCCCTCGTGGTACTTC. Residues: CASSPPVAGAPSWYF.

The chain recombines TRBV7-3 with TRBJ1-1, with no clear D. Germline loops: CDR1 SGHTA, CDR2 FQGTGA. V shed 4 bases and J shed 0 bases, with 6 bases lying between them. CDR3 length equals 13 residues. The CDR3, as DNA: TGTGCCAGCAGCTCATATTTGAACACTGAAGCTTTCTTT. Protein product: CASSSYLNTEAFF.

The chain links TRBV14 to TRBJ1-1; D not resolved. Between the trimmed V and J ends, which lost 5 bases and 4 bases, there was a span of 17 bases. The germline gives CDR1 SGHDN, CDR2 FVKESK. The CDR3 has 15 residues. The CDR3 sequence: CASSATIRFGTEAFF. CDR3 coding DNA: TGTGCCAGCAGCGCCACAATCCGGTTTGGCACTGAAGCTTTCTTT. Variable domain in full (rest from reference TRBV14 and TRBJ1-1): EAGVTQFPSHSVIEKGQTVTLRCDPISGHDNLYWYRRVMGKEIKFLLHFVKESKQDESGMPNNRFLAERTGGTYSTLKVQPAELEDSGVYFCASSATIRFGTEAFFGQGTRLTVV.

This chain connects TRBV28 to TRBJ2-7, with TRBD2 as a possible D gene (6 bases). The CDR3 is 15 residues long. The germline CDR1 and CDR2 sequences are MDHEN and SYDVKM. V was clipped by 1 base and J by 0 bases, with 10 bases between them. The CDR3: CASSLYEGLSYEQYF. CDR3 nucleotides: TGTGCCAGCAGTTTATATGAGGGACTCTCCTACGAGCAGTACTTC.

The chain recombines TRBV10-1 with TRBJ2-2; D is uncertain. Germline CDR1 and CDR2: WNHNN and SYGVQD (reference sequence). V was pared by 6 bases and J by 7 bases, with 9 bases between. The CDR3 is made up of 12 amino acids. The CDR3 DNA is TGCGCCAGCAGGGACCCGGGCGGGGAGCTGTTTTTT. Amino acids: CASRDPGGELFF.

CDR3 sequence: CASSISGRAETQYF. The CDR3 DNA reads as TGTGCCAGCAGCATTAGCGGGAGGGCAGAGACCCAGTACTTC. The chain links TRBV9 to TRBJ2-5, with 11 bases fitting TRBD2. The CDR3 runs 14 residues. J lost 4 bases, V lost 4 bases, and 3 bases had no gene match. Germline CDR1 SGDLS, CDR2 YYNGEE.

V and J are TRBV5-1 and TRBJ2-7, with 11 positions matching TRBD2. Per germline, CDR1 SGHRS and CDR2 YFSETQ. The CDR3 runs to 15 residues. The junction had 8 bases not matched to a gene; V was cut back by 3 bases and J by 6 bases. As DNA, the CDR3 is TGCGCCAGCAGCTACGCGGCTAGCGGGAGGCTCGAGCAGTACTTC. Protein product: CASSYAASGRLEQYF. The whole variable domain, filled in from reference TRBV5-1 and TRBJ2-7, reads KAGVTQTPRYLIKTRGQQVTLSCSPISGHRSVSWYQQTPGQGLQFLFEYFSETQRNKGNFPGRFSGRQFSNSRSEMNVSTLELGDSALYLCASSYAASGRLEQYFGPGTRLTVT.